Listed below are T cell receptor beta chains from one sample, sequenced in a study of T cell responses to AZD1222 COVID-19 vaccine. The data were produced by immunoSEQ multiplex PCR, yet TCRdb's version contains in-frame clones alone and is incomplete. This sample has about 150,000 clones, with 90% found just once. The sample was peripheral blood, taken on day 0 of AZD1222 vaccination. These receptor sequences come from an adult in good health. Both conserved end residues are trimmed from each CDR3. The order of the fields is J gene, V gene, CDR3 protein.

j_gene: TRBJ1-1
v_gene: TRBV27
CDR3aa: ASITARDRGRPF

j_gene: TRBJ2-7
v_gene: TRBV28
CDR3aa: ASSSRGYEQY

j_gene: TRBJ2-1
v_gene: TRBV7-3
CDR3aa: ASSQSTYNEQF

j_gene: TRBJ1-5
v_gene: TRBV28
CDR3aa: ASKAVSNQPQH

j_gene: TRBJ2-2
v_gene: TRBV15
CDR3aa: ATSTYQGAAGELF

j_gene: TRBJ1-3
v_gene: TRBV7-2
CDR3aa: ASSLSPAGNTIY

j_gene: TRBJ1-6
v_gene: TRBV3-1/TRBV3-2
CDR3aa: ASSQAGLSSYNSPLH

j_gene: TRBJ1-1
v_gene: TRBV6-5
CDR3aa: ASSYSISGNTEAF

j_gene: TRBJ1-6
v_gene: TRBV2
CDR3aa: ASRVAGTNNSPLH

j_gene: TRBJ1-2
v_gene: TRBV19
CDR3aa: ASSTLREGEGYT

j_gene: TRBJ1-4
v_gene: TRBV7-9
CDR3aa: ASSLEGRGKLF

j_gene: TRBJ2-1
v_gene: TRBV27
CDR3aa: ASSLFVWGVGGVSSYNEQF

j_gene: TRBJ2-3
v_gene: TRBV5-1
CDR3aa: ASSFSSWEEATQY

j_gene: TRBJ2-5
v_gene: TRBV24-1
CDR3aa: ATSGGGRWETQY

j_gene: TRBJ2-6
v_gene: TRBV11-1
CDR3aa: ASSPEGYSGANVLT

j_gene: TRBJ1-6
v_gene: TRBV19
CDR3aa: ASERTGHNSPLH

j_gene: TRBJ2-1
v_gene: TRBV15
CDR3aa: ATSSGGLPNEQF

j_gene: TRBJ1-2
v_gene: TRBV4-1
CDR3aa: ASSQGGGDRYGYT

j_gene: TRBJ2-5
v_gene: TRBV15
CDR3aa: ATASSSARYETQY

j_gene: TRBJ1-4
v_gene: TRBV24-1
CDR3aa: ATSDPGQGEKLF

j_gene: TRBJ1-2
v_gene: TRBV19
CDR3aa: ASSIGGGGYT

j_gene: TRBJ1-1
v_gene: TRBV5-1
CDR3aa: ASSLDKATNTEAF

j_gene: TRBJ2-7
v_gene: TRBV5-1
CDR3aa: ASSVDGQGPYEQY

j_gene: TRBJ1-1
v_gene: TRBV3-1/TRBV3-2
CDR3aa: ASSHRDRPMKAF

j_gene: TRBJ2-1
v_gene: TRBV9
CDR3aa: ASSLSGGEYNEQF

j_gene: TRBJ1-4
v_gene: TRBV19
CDR3aa: ASTTWGAEKLF

j_gene: TRBJ2-2
v_gene: TRBV4-2
CDR3aa: ASSRYRVDTGELF

j_gene: TRBJ1-1
v_gene: TRBV28
CDR3aa: ASAPFRTNTEAF

j_gene: TRBJ2-7
v_gene: TRBV27
CDR3aa: ASSSPGLSSSYEQY

j_gene: TRBJ2-5
v_gene: TRBV24-1
CDR3aa: ATSPGRETQY

j_gene: TRBJ1-4
v_gene: TRBV28
CDR3aa: ATRGEKLF

j_gene: TRBJ2-5
v_gene: TRBV21-1
CDR3aa: ASSKVRLIAGAFQETQY

j_gene: TRBJ1-2
v_gene: TRBV11-2
CDR3aa: ASSLDLQVYGYT

j_gene: TRBJ1-2
v_gene: TRBV2
CDR3aa: ASRRQGARVPSSFGYT

j_gene: TRBJ1-2
v_gene: TRBV20-1
CDR3aa: SASRQSYT

j_gene: TRBJ2-5
v_gene: TRBV11-2
CDR3aa: ASSSDVGGAGETQY

j_gene: TRBJ1-1
v_gene: TRBV14
CDR3aa: ASSHYGRGRVNTEAF

j_gene: TRBJ2-3
v_gene: TRBV7-9
CDR3aa: ASSPQPGTDTQY

j_gene: TRBJ1-1
v_gene: TRBV9
CDR3aa: ASSVGTQGVNTEAF

j_gene: TRBJ2-7
v_gene: TRBV19
CDR3aa: ASSTPGGGEQY

j_gene: TRBJ1-3
v_gene: TRBV18
CDR3aa: ASSPFEATSGNTIY

j_gene: TRBJ1-1
v_gene: TRBV9
CDR3aa: ASSVGDINTEAF

j_gene: TRBJ2-7
v_gene: TRBV18
CDR3aa: ASSDVSSYEQY

j_gene: TRBJ1-4
v_gene: TRBV5-5
CDR3aa: ASSLDWATNEKLF

j_gene: TRBJ2-1
v_gene: TRBV7-8
CDR3aa: ASSRPPGFEQF

j_gene: TRBJ1-5
v_gene: TRBV15
CDR3aa: ATSRDLGGPQH

j_gene: TRBJ1-2
v_gene: TRBV7-3
CDR3aa: ASSLNRDGYGYT

j_gene: TRBJ2-1
v_gene: TRBV24-1
CDR3aa: ATSDVTGASSYNEQF

j_gene: TRBJ2-5
v_gene: TRBV5-4
CDR3aa: ASSSNILARPQETQY

j_gene: TRBJ1-6
v_gene: TRBV7-8
CDR3aa: ASSSRDRGSNSPLH

j_gene: TRBJ1-5
v_gene: TRBV24-1
CDR3aa: ATSEYSNQPQH

j_gene: TRBJ1-2
v_gene: TRBV3-1/TRBV3-2
CDR3aa: ASSPPDSGAYGYT

j_gene: TRBJ1-1
v_gene: TRBV2
CDR3aa: ASSLTAVGTEAF

j_gene: TRBJ2-3
v_gene: TRBV6-4
CDR3aa: ASSSEGSHTDTQY

j_gene: TRBJ2-7
v_gene: TRBV3-1/TRBV3-2
CDR3aa: ASSQTSTGRVYEQY

j_gene: TRBJ2-5
v_gene: TRBV5-1
CDR3aa: ASSLGSSGGRETQY

j_gene: TRBJ1-1
v_gene: TRBV9
CDR3aa: ASSVWARDTEAF

j_gene: TRBJ1-1
v_gene: TRBV9
CDR3aa: ASSPSGQMNTEAF

j_gene: TRBJ1-1
v_gene: TRBV11-3
CDR3aa: ASSLQAPYVF

j_gene: TRBJ2-6
v_gene: TRBV30
CDR3aa: ASDRGGSGANVLT